This entry concerns a single TCR beta chain. Antigen specificity is unknown. In the original analysis: Out-of-frame sequences were removed, leaving about 2,300,000 distinct TCRbeta sequences. This table comes from immunoSEQ multiplex PCR, and its TCRdb copy is limited to in-frame clones, with some not included. D and trimming were read from the DNA, whereas the V and J calls and clone size are those reported in that table. The table shows approximately 61,000 clones, with 75% to 85% occurring only once. This entry is derived from a study of memory CD4+ T cells and cytomegalovirus serostatus. Overall study results and limits: Repertoires predicted CMV serostatus with median bootstrapped AUC of roughly 0.96. Each of 67 CMV-associated TCRbeta sequences occurred in one to five individuals.

Trimming at V came to 4 bases and at J to 4 bases, leaving 14 bases not matched to a gene. CDR3 length: 17 amino acids. Germline V gene data show CDR1 as SGHKS and CDR2 as YYEKEE (reference sequence). Single viable CD3+CD4+CD8-CD45RO+ cells were sorted as the memory CD4+ T cells. The chain carries TRBV5-5 and TRBJ1-2; TRBD1 aligns across 9 bases. This TCR came from an adult in good health and CMV-seronegative. The material sequenced was memory CD4+ T cells from blood. The CDR3 DNA is TGTGCCAGCAGCCTACAGGGGGCGCGTAGTGTAAGCTATGGCTACACCTTC. Encoded protein: CASSLQGARSVSYGYTF.